This T cell receptor beta chain was documented in a study of cytomegalovirus exposure and HLA in healthy donors. Primers for the PCR totalled 60 Vbeta and 13 Jbeta. In the source study's methods: In a later analysis, the count reached about 80 million unique TCR beta chains, with around 10 million shared. Measured with immunoSEQ multiplex PCR; TCRdb has only the in-frame clones, and not every one. That table supplies the V and J calls and clone size; D and trimming were determined from the DNA. This sample carries 150,000 to 200,000 clones, 75% to 90% of them seen once, and the ten largest clones take roughly 2%. Study outcomes and limitations: In an earlier analysis, in some 500 donors, most V segments appeared productive either ~87% or ~30% of the time.

The CDR3 covers 16 residues. Trimming cost V 4 bases and J 5 bases; bases outside gene matches: 8. Germline CDR1 SGHRS, CDR2 YFSETQ. A word on this clone: Its antigen is undetermined.

Specimen: PBMCs. The chain recombines TRBV5-1 with TRBJ2-5, with 13 bases matching TRBD2. The sequence was collected from a young woman in good health and CMV-seronegative. The CDR3 loop reads CASSPPGLAGVETQYF. CDR3 bases: TGCGCCAGCAGCCCTCCCGGACTAGCGGGGGTGGAGACCCAGTACTTC.